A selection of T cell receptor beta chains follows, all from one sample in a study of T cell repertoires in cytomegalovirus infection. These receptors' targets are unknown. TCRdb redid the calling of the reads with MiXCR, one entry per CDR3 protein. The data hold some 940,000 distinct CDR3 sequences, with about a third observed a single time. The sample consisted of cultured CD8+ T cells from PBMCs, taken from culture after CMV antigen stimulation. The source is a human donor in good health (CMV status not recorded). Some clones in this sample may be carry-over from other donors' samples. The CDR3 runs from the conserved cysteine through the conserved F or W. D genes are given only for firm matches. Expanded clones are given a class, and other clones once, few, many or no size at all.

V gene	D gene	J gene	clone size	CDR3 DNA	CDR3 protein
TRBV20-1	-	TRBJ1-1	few	TGCAGCTTTGGGAGGGGGATCCCCGTGAACACTGAAGCTTTCTTT	CSFGRGIPVNTEAFF
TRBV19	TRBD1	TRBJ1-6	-	TGTGCCAGTAGTAGCAGGGGGCAAGGCTATAATTCACCCCTACACTTT	CASSSRGQGYNSPLHF
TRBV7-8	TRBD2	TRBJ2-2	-	TGTGCCAGCAGCTCTGGAAACACGGGGGGGAGGGCCAGGGAGCTGTTTTTT	CASSSGNTGGRARELFF
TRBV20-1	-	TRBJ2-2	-	TGCAGTGCTAAAGGGGACGGGCAGCTGTTTTTT	CSAKGDGQLFF
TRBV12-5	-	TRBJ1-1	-	TGTGCTAGTGGTTTGGTACGTAGAAAATTGAACACTGAAGCTTTCTTT	CASGLVRRKLNTEAFF
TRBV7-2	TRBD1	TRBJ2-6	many	TGTGCCAGCACCCTACGTGACAGGGGCGAGGGTGGGGCCAACGTCCTGACTTTC	CASTLRDRGEGGANVLTF
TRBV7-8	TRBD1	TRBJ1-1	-	TGTGCCAGCAGCTTGCAGGGGGCGCGTGACACTGAAGCTTTCTTT	CASSLQGARDTEAFF
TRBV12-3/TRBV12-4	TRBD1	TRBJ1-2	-	TGTGCCAGCAGTCCCGGGACAGGGAGTAGATACGGCTACACCTTC	CASSPGTGSRYGYTF
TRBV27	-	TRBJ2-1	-	TGTGCCAGCAGTTTATCGGGTAGAGCGCAGTTCTTC	CASSLSGRAQFF
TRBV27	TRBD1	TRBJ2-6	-	TGTGCCAGCAGTTCGCCGGGACAGGTCTCCGGGGCCAACGTCCTGACTTTC	CASSSPGQVSGANVLTF
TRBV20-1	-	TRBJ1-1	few	TGCAGTGCTCCGGGACAAAGTACTGAAGCTTTCTTT	CSAPGQSTEAFF
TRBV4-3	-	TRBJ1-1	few	TGCGCCAGCAGCCAAGATCCGGGAGCCATGAACACTGAAGCTTTCTTT	CASSQDPGAMNTEAFF
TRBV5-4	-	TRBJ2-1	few	TGTGCCAGCAGCATAGAGACACCGAGCTCCTACAATGAGCAGTTCTTC	CASSIETPSSYNEQFF
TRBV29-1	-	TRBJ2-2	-	TGCAGCGTTGAAGTGGAGGGGCTTGGCGGGGAGCTGTTTTTT	CSVEVEGLGGELFF
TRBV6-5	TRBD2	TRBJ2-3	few	TGTGCCAGCAGTTACTCCGTAACGCCTAGCGGGGGACCTAGCACAGATACGCAGTATTTT	CASSYSVTPSGGPSTDTQYF
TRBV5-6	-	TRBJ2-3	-	TGTGCCAGCGGCGCTTCGGTCACAGATACGCAGTATTTT	CASGASVTDTQYF
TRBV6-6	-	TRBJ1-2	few	TGTGCCAGCAATGACACAGGGAACTATGGCTACACCTTC	CASNDTGNYGYTF
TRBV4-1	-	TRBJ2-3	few	TGCGCCAGCAGCCAAGTCGGCCCAGATACGCAGTATTTT	CASSQVGPDTQYF
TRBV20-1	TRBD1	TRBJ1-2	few	TGCAGTGCTAGAGGCAAGGGACAGTCTAACTATGGCTACACCTTC	CSARGKGQSNYGYTF
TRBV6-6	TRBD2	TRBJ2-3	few	TGTGCCAGTCGGACTAGCGGGATCCCGTCAGATACGCAGTATTTT	CASRTSGIPSDTQYF
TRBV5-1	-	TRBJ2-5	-	TGCGCCAGCAGCTATTCGGGCAGGTCGGCGACACAAGAGACCCAGTACTTC	CASSYSGRSATQETQYF
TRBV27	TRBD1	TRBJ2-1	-	TGTGCCAGCAGTTTGAACAGGGGGGCCTACAATGAGCAGTTCTTC	CASSLNRGAYNEQFF
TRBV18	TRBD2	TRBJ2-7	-	TGTGCCAGCTCACCCGCGCGGGGGACCTACGAGCAGTACTTC	CASSPARGTYEQYF
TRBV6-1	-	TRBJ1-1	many	TGTGCCAGCAGTGAAGCTGGAAGCCTGAACACTGAAGCTTTCTTT	CASSEAGSLNTEAFF
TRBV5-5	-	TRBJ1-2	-	TGTGCCAGCAGCTTGGGCGGGACGGTTTATGGCTACACCTTC	CASSLGGTVYGYTF
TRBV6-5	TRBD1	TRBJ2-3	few	TGTGCCAGCAGTTTAACAGGGGGAACGCAGTATTTT	CASSLTGGTQYF
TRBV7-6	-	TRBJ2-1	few	TGTGCCAGCAGCTCCGGGACGCAGACTACGCAGTTCTTC	CASSSGTQTTQFF
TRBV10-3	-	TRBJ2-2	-	TGTGCCACCCAGACCCTTATGAGGGAGAGTTTCGGGAACACCGGGGAGCTGTTTTTT	CATQTLMRESFGNTGELFF
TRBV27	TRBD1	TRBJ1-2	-	TGTGCCAGCAGTCCCGGGACAGCGGGCTATGGCTACACCTTC	CASSPGTAGYGYTF
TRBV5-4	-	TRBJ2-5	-	TGTGCCAGCAGCTTGTATCCCCGAAGCCAAGAGACCCAGTACTTC	CASSLYPRSQETQYF
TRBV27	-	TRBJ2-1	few	TGTGCCAGCAATCCCCCCGGGGGATACAATGAGCAGTTCTTC	CASNPPGGYNEQFF
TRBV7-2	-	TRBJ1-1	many	TGTGCCAGCAGCTTACATGGTGCTGGTGACACTGAAGCTTTCTTT	CASSLHGAGDTEAFF
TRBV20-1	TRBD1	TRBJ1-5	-	TGCAGTGCTCATAACGAGGGACAGGGGGCTGAACTTTATAGCAATCAGCCCCAGCATTTT	CSAHNEGQGAELYSNQPQHF
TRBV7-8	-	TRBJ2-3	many	TGTGCCAGCAGCTTAAAACCCACAGATACGCAGTATTTT	CASSLKPTDTQYF
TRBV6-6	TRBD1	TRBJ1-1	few	TGTGCCAGCAGTTACTCGCTCAGGGGGCTACCGAACACTGAAGCTTTCTTT	CASSYSLRGLPNTEAFF
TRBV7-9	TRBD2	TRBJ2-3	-	TGTGCCAGCTTTAGTCGCCTAGCGGGGGCCTCGGGTTACACAGATACGCAGTATTTT	CASFSRLAGASGYTDTQYF
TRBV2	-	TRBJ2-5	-	TGTGCCAGCAGTGGGGGGCAGAAGACCCAGTACTTC	CASSGGQKTQYF
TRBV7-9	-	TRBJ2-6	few	TGTGCCAGCAGCTCGCCCGGACAACCTACGCCTTACTCTGGGGCCAACGTCCTGACTTTC	CASSSPGQPTPYSGANVLTF
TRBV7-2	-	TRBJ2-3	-	TGTGCCGGCAGCTCGGACCCCCCAGATACGCAGTATTTT	CAGSSDPPDTQYF
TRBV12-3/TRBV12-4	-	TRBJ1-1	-	TGTGCCAGCAGTCCCTCGACAGTGCCTATTATGAACACTGAAGCTTTCTTT	CASSPSTVPIMNTEAFF
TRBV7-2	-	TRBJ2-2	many	TGTGCCAGCAGCCCCGAGGGTCTAAGTATGGACACCGGGGAGCTGTTTTTT	CASSPEGLSMDTGELFF
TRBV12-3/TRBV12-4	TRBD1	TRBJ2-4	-	TGTGCCAGCAGTTTCTTAACAGGGGTTAGCATTCAGTACTTC	CASSFLTGVSIQYF
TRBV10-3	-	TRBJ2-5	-	TGTGCCATCAGTGGGGCACAGCAAGAGACCCAGTACTTC	CAISGAQQETQYF
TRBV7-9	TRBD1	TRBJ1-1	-	TGTGCCAGCAGCTTAGATGGACAGGGAGTACTAAAGGGGGAAGCTTTCTTT	CASSLDGQGVLKGEAFF
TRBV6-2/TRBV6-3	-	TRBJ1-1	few	TGTGCCAGCAGTTACTCTAGGCCCCGGGGCACTGAAGCTTTCTTT	CASSYSRPRGTEAFF
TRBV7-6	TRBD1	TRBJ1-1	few	TGTGCCAGCAGCTTAGGACCCGGACAGGGGGCTGGAAGGAACACTGAAGCTTTCTTT	CASSLGPGQGAGRNTEAFF
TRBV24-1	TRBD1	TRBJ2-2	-	TGTGCCACCAGTGACCGGACAGGGCACTACACCGGGGAGCTGTTTTTT	CATSDRTGHYTGELFF
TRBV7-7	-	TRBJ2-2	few	TGTGCTAGCAGCCCCGAGGGAGCGGGTGACGGGGAGCTGTTTTTT	CASSPEGAGDGELFF
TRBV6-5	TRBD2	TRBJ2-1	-	TGTGCCAGCAGTGGGGGTGGGGGGGTAACCTACAATGAGCAGTTCTTC	CASSGGGGVTYNEQFF
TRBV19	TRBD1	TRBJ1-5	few	TGTGCCAGTAGTCTGTGGACAGGGGCGGGTTCGCCCCAGCATTTT	CASSLWTGAGSPQHF
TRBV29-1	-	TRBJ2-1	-	TGCAGCGCGACGAAAGGGAATGAGCAGTTCTTC	CSATKGNEQFF
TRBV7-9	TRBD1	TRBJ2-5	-	TGTGCCAGCAGCCCTAGACCGGGACAGGGAGACGAGACCCAGTACTTC	CASSPRPGQGDETQYF
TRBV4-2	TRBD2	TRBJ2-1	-	TGTGCCAGCAGCCAAGTAGAACTAGCGGGGGAGTTCAATGAGCAGTTCTTC	CASSQVELAGEFNEQFF
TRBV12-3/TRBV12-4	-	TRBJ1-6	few	TGTGCCAGCAGGTCCGGGAAGAATTCACCCCTCCACTTT	CASRSGKNSPLHF
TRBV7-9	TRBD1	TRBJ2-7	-	TGTGCCAGCAGGCCCCCGGACAGGGGGCTCGACGAGCAGTACTTC	CASRPPDRGLDEQYF
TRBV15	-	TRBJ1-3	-	TGTGCCACCAGCAGAGGCGGTACACCCAGCTCTGGAAACACCATATATTTT	CATSRGGTPSSGNTIYF
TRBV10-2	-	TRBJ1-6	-	TGCGCCAGCAGTCCTTCATGGACGGACTATAATTCACCCCTCCACTTT	CASSPSWTDYNSPLHF
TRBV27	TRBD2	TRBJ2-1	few	TGTGCCAGCAGTTTTGGGACTAGCGGCAATGAGCAGTTCTTC	CASSFGTSGNEQFF
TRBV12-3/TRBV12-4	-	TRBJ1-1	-	TGTGCCAGCAGTTCTTTGGAAGACAGGAACACTGAAGCTTTCTTT	CASSSLEDRNTEAFF
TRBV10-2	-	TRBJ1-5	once	TGCGCCAGCAGTGAGTCGTCAGGAGAGGATCAGCCCCAGGATTTT	CASSESSGEDQPQDF